The 12 T cell receptor beta chains below come from one sample, sequenced in a study of T cell responses to AZD1222 COVID-19 vaccine. Produced via immunoSEQ multiplex PCR; TCRdb's table is partial and in-frame only. The table has about 200,000 clones, approximately 90% seen once; the top ten hold approximately 4%. The sample was peripheral blood, taken 28 days after the second dose of the MenACWY control vaccine. The receptors come from an adult who received the MenACWY meningococcal vaccine as a control.

The rearrangement joins TRBV6-5 to TRBJ1-1; D is ambiguous. Germline-derived CDR1 and CDR2 are MNHEY and SVGAGI. The V gene lost 7 bases and the J gene lost 10 bases, with 16 bases spanning the gap. The length of the CDR3 is 12 residues. The CDR3 DNA reads as TGTGCCAGCACCCTCATAGGAGCGTCAGCTTTCTTT. Protein sequence: CASTLIGASAFF.

The chain is built from TRBV10-1 and TRBJ2-7; 8 nucleotides line up with TRBD1. This CDR3 spans 15 amino acids. Germline V gene data show CDR1 as WNHNN and CDR2 as SYGVQD (reference sequence). V lost 4 bases and J lost 1; bases outside the gene matches: 6. The CDR3 is CASSGQTGESYEQYF. DNA for the CDR3: TGCGCCAGCAGTGGTCAGACAGGGGAATCCTACGAGCAGTACTTC.

The chain employs TRBV21-1 and TRBJ2-6. TRBV21-1 is classified as a pseudogene. The CDR3 spans 17 residues. CDR3 region: CASSSRDERSGANVLTF. The CDR3 DNA is TGTGCCAGCAGCTCTCGGGACGAACGCTCTGGGGCCAACGTCCTGACTTTC.

CDR3 amino acids: CASSLGRSGLAGVYEQYF. CDR3 nucleotide sequence: TGTGCCAGCAGCTTAGGGAGGTCAGGGCTAGCGGGAGTCTACGAGCAGTACTTC. The chain is built from TRBV7-2 and TRBJ2-7, with TRBD2 matching 10 bases. Germline CDR1 and CDR2: SGHTA and FQGNSA. This CDR3 has 18 amino acids. Germline trimming cut 1 base from V and 3 bases from J; bases unmatched to any gene: 12. Full variable domain (rest looked up from reference TRBV7-2 and TRBJ2-7): GAGVSQSPSNKVTEKGKDVELRCDPISGHTALYWYRQSLGQGLEFLIYFQGNSAPDKSGLPSDRFSAERTGGSVSTLTIQRTQQEDSAVYLCASSLGRSGLAGVYEQYFGPGTRLTVT.

This chain links TRBV11-2 with TRBJ2-1; D gene unclear. The CDR3 extends over 13 amino acids. Deletions cut 1 base from V and 9 bases from J, with 10 bases between. The V gene's germline CDR1 is SGHAT and CDR2 FQNNGV. The CDR3 DNA reads as TGTGCCAGCAGCTTAGCAGCCTGGGGTGAGCAGTTCTTC. Protein sequence: CASSLAAWGEQFF.

The chain joins TRBV7-9 to TRBJ1-6, with D unclear. V was shortened by 3 bases and J by 4 bases, with 7 bases between the two germline ends. The CDR3 consists of 14 residues. Germline CDR1 and CDR2: SEHNR and FQNEAQ (reference sequence). The chain's CDR3 is CASSFSFYNSPLHF. The CDR3 bases are TGTGCCAGCAGCTTTAGCTTTTATAATTCACCCCTCCACTTT.

The genes are TRBV18 and TRBJ2-5, with TRBD1 identical over 7 bases. With 6 bases clipped from V and 3 bases from J, the junction kept 4 bases outside the gene matches. The CDR3 is made up of 13 amino acids. CDR1 and CDR2 from the germline V gene are KGHSH and LQKENI. The CDR3 region is CASSPGQKETQYF. CDR3 in DNA: TGTGCCAGCTCCCCGGGACAGAAAGAGACCCAGTACTTC.

This chain connects TRBV11-3 to TRBJ2-1; 8 nucleotides line up with TRBD2. The CDR3 is 15 residues long. From germline, CDR1 is SGHNT and CDR2 YENEEA. V lost 2 bases, J lost 3 bases, and 3 bases stayed unmatched. The CDR3 bases are TGTGCCAGCAGCTTACGCAGCGGGAGCTACAATGAGCAGTTCTTC. Amino acids: CASSLRSGSYNEQFF.

The rearrangement joins TRBV10-3 to TRBJ2-7; 7 bases are a match to TRBD2. The length of the CDR3 is 15 residues. The V gene's germline CDR1 is ENHRY and CDR2 SYGVKD. With 2 bases clipped from V and 2 bases from J, the junction kept 6 bases outside the gene matches. The chain's CDR3 is CAISEVRAGPYEQYF. The CDR3 coding sequence is TGTGCCATCAGTGAGGTTCGAGCGGGGCCCTACGAGCAGTACTTC.

The chain couples TRBV7-3 to TRBJ2-1; D gene ambiguous. V lost 0 bases and J 1 base, leaving 10 bases between the germline ends. CDR3 length equals 16 residues. Germline V gene sequence: CDR1 SGHTA, CDR2 FQGTGA. The CDR3 sequence: CASSLTEKLSYNEQFF. As DNA, the CDR3 is TGTGCCAGCAGCTTAACGGAAAAACTTTCCTACAATGAGCAGTTCTTC.

The chain carries TRBV5-8 and TRBJ1-3; 10 nucleotides agree with TRBD1. The ends lost 4 bases at V and 4 bases at J; junction bases unmatched: 2. This CDR3 is 14 amino acids long. CDR1 and CDR2 (germline): SGHTS, YDEGEE. The CDR3 sequence: CASSRGQGGNTIYF. CDR3 nucleotide sequence: TGTGCCAGCAGCCGGGGACAGGGGGGAAACACCATATATTTT.

V and J are TRBV24-1 and TRBJ1-2; possibly TRBD1 for D (6 bases). The V and J ends lost 5 bases and 8 bases respectively, with 11 bases between them. Germline-derived CDR1 and CDR2 are KGHDR and SFDVKD. There are 12 residues in the CDR3. CDR3 nucleotide sequence: TGTGCCACCAGTGGCGCAGGGGACGGCTACACCTTC. This gives the protein CATSGAGDGYTF.